In its sample, the clone carrying this T cell receptor beta chain was seen a few times. The V and J ends lost 3 bases and 2 bases respectively, with 15 bases between them. This CDR3 has 16 residues. The V gene's germline CDR1 is SGHRS and CDR2 YFSETQ. Separate cDNA molecules received unique molecular identifiers, which the library attached to them. Original processing notes: Sample-level TCR yields exhibited a median of approximately 88,000, with a range of about 23,224 to 690,600. MiXCR, run by TCRdb on the 5' RACE reads, gives a single entry per CDR3 protein. These V and J calls derive from TCRdb rather than the authors' analysis. The data hold 110,000 or so distinct CDR3 sequences, with approximately 20% observed a single time. The total RNA was obtained from whole blood that was not fractionated. The data derive from a study of human T cells and chemical hapten exposure. At the level of the study: Slight volume differences across pooled libraries mainly accounted for varying per-sample TCR yields.

The gene calls are TRBV5-1 and TRBJ1-3; D gene ambiguous. This clonotype was sampled from a human donor in good health. DNA for the CDR3: TGCGCCAGCAGCTCAAAACAGCTTACCGCTGGAAACACCATATATTTT. Translation gives CASSSKQLTAGNTIYF.